The 16 T cell receptor beta chains listed next were all sequenced from one sample in a study of blood T cell repertoires in COVID-19. The repertoire was sequenced with immunoSEQ multiplex PCR; TCRdb's copy has only in-frame clones and lacks some. The table lists about 400,000 clones, about 90% of them singletons. Sequenced sample: PBMCs or T cells enriched from blood (not recorded which). The receptors here all came from a woman in her 30s who had recovered from COVID-19.

This chain links TRBV19 with TRBJ2-1; maybe TRBD1 (6 bases). CDR1 and CDR2 (germline): LNHDA, SQIVND (reference sequence). The CDR3 length is 15 residues. The germline V and J ends were trimmed by 6 bases and 0 bases, with 12 bases remaining between them. The CDR3 is CASSFTGSSYNEQFF. CDR3 nucleotides: TGTGCCAGTAGCTTTACAGGGAGCTCCTACAATGAGCAGTTCTTC.

The genes are TRBV5-6 and TRBJ1-4, with D possibly being TRBD1 (6 bases). This CDR3 contains 15 residues. V lost 0 bases and J 0 bases, leaving 6 bases between the germline ends. Germline V gives CDR1 SGHDT, CDR2 YYEEEE. The DNA for the CDR3 is TGTGCCAGCAGCTTGGAGGGGGCAACTAATGAAAAACTGTTTTTT. This codes for CASSLEGATNEKLFF.

The chain carries TRBV6-5 and TRBJ1-4; possibly TRBD1 for D (6 bases). This CDR3 has 13 residues. The germline V gene has CDR1 MNHEY and CDR2 SVGAGI. Deletions cut 10 bases from V and 8 bases from J, with 17 bases between. The CDR3 is CATARRTAEKLFF. The CDR3 coding sequence is TGTGCCACTGCCCGTCGGACAGCCGAAAAACTGTTTTTT.

This clone showed up just a few times. The chain employs TRBV6-1 and TRBJ2-2; D is perhaps TRBD1 (7 bases). With 3 bases removed from V and 6 bases from J, the gap between germline ends came to 14 bases. Germline V gene lookup returns CDR1 MNHNS and CDR2 SASEGT. This CDR3 has 15 amino acids. The CDR3 DNA sequence: TGTGCCAGCAGTGACGACAGGGAGGTCGCCGGGGAGCTGTTTTTT. Translated, it gives CASSDDREVAGELFF.

The genes are TRBV21-1 and TRBJ2-1; the D call in the table, TRBD1, was not verified against the DNA. TRBV21-1 is a pseudogene segment. The CDR3 runs 15 residues. The CDR3 DNA sequence: TGTGCCAGCAGCAATGCCGACAGGGGCCACAATGAGCAGTTCTTC. Encoded protein: CASSNADRGHNEQFF.

This chain connects TRBV27 to TRBJ2-7, with 7 bases lining up with TRBD1. Per germline, CDR1 MNHEY and CDR2 SMNVEV (reference sequence). Germline trimming cut 5 bases from V and 3 bases from J; bases unmatched to any gene: 10. The CDR3 contains 15 residues. Here the CDR3 reads CASSTTRQGSYEQYF. CDR3 in DNA: TGTGCCAGCAGTACTACCCGACAGGGAAGCTACGAGCAGTACTTC.

The chain has TRBV14 and TRBJ2-1; 7 bases match TRBD2. The CDR3 loop spans 13 amino acids. In germline, CDR1 is SGHDN, CDR2 FVKESK. Trimming removed 5 bases from V and 15 bases from J; junction bases left unmatched: 13. The CDR3 region has the DNA TGTGCCAGCAGCACACGGACGGGGGGAGTTTGGTTCTTC. As protein: CASSTRTGGVWFF.

The CDR3 loop is CASSLRGSGGSYLGNEQFF. As DNA, the CDR3 is TGTGCCAGCAGTTTAAGAGGTAGCGGGGGGTCCTATTTAGGCAATGAGCAGTTCTTC. This chain links TRBV27 with TRBJ2-1; 10 nucleotides match TRBD2. Trimming removed 2 bases from V and 6 bases from J; junction bases left unmatched: 16. The germline CDR1 and CDR2 sequences are MNHEY and SMNVEV (reference sequence). The CDR3 is 19 residues long.

The rearrangement joins TRBV18 to TRBJ2-5; 10 bases are a match to TRBD2. CDR1 and CDR2 from the germline V gene are KGHSH and LQKENI. The CDR3 totals 17 residues. V gave up 2 bases and J gave up 1 base; unmatched junction bases: 7. This CDR3 is CASSPKAGGTPQETQYF. The CDR3 nucleotides read TGTGCCAGCTCACCAAAAGCGGGGGGGACACCCCAAGAGACCCAGTACTTC.

V is TRBV19 and J is TRBJ1-5; no clear D. Germline V gene data show CDR1 as LNHDA and CDR2 as SQIVND (reference sequence). CDR3 length: 13 amino acids. The ends were cut back, 5 bases at V and 6 bases at J, with 11 bases in the middle. The CDR3 is CASSPANSQPQHF. The CDR3 coding sequence is TGTGCCAGTAGTCCTGCCAATAGTCAGCCCCAGCATTTT. Together with reference TRBV19 and TRBJ1-5, the CDR3 gives the full variable domain: DGGITQSPKYLFRKEGQNVTLSCEQNLNHDAMYWYRQDPGQGLRLIYYSQIVNDFQKGDIAEGYSVSREKKESFPLTVTSAQKNPTAFYLCASSPANSQPQHFGDGTRLSIL.

The chain couples TRBV2 to TRBJ1-1; D remains ambiguous. Germline loops: CDR1 SNHLY, CDR2 FYNNEI. V gave up 5 bases and J gave up 3 bases, with 10 bases separating them. The CDR3 consists of 13 residues. The CDR3 DNA reads TGTGCCAGCAGTAACACATTTGACACTGAAGCTTTCTTT. Its translation: CASSNTFDTEAFF.

The V call is TRBV6-1, the J call TRBJ1-5; the D is unclear. CDR1 is MNHNS, CDR2 SASEGT, per germline. The ends were cut back, 2 bases at V and 7 bases at J, with 9 bases in the middle. This CDR3 has 13 amino acids. CDR3 amino acids: CASSERRNQPQHF. CDR3 DNA: TGTGCCAGCAGTGAACGGAGAAACCAGCCCCAGCATTTT.

V is TRBV3-1 (or the pseudogene TRBV3-2) and J is TRBJ2-5; 7 bases are a match to TRBD2. CDR3 size: 15 residues. The germline CDR1 and CDR2 sequences are LGHDT and YNNKEL (reference sequence). Trimming at V came to 4 bases and at J to 5 bases, leaving 10 bases not matched to a gene. The CDR3 region is CASSLNEGGRETQYF. The CDR3, as DNA: TGTGCCAGCAGCCTAAATGAGGGAGGGAGGGAGACCCAGTACTTC.

V gene TRBV19 combines with J gene TRBJ1-2; D might be TRBD1 (6 bases). V was cut by 6 bases and J by 3 bases, with 14 bases left in between. The CDR3 spans 14 residues. In germline, CDR1 is LNHDA, CDR2 SQIVND (reference sequence). The CDR3 loop is CASRGAGVHYGYTF. CDR3 bases: TGTGCCAGTAGGGGGGCAGGGGTTCACTATGGCTACACCTTC.

As concerns this clone: Other nucleotide sequences in the sample specify the same CDR3. This chain links TRBV30 with TRBJ1-1, with D uncertain. Germline CDR1 GTSNPN, CDR2 SVGIG (reference sequence). Trimming left V 0 bases short and J 0 bases short, with 5 bases between. This CDR3 is 13 amino acids long. The CDR3 loop is CAWSVLLNTEAFF. CDR3 DNA: TGTGCCTGGAGTGTACTCCTGAACACTGAAGCTTTCTTT. The full variable domain, in which reference TRBV30 and TRBJ1-1 provide the parts outside the CDR3, is SQTIHQWPATLVQPVGSPLSLECTVEGTSNPNLYWYRQAAGRGLQLLFYSVGIGQISSEVPQNLSASRPQDRQFILSSKKLLLSDSGFYLCAWSVLLNTEAFFGQGTRLTVV.

The chain has TRBV7-9 and TRBJ1-4; tentatively, D is TRBD1 (5 bases). The germline gives CDR1 SEHNR, CDR2 FQNEAQ (reference sequence). This CDR3 is built from 13 residues. V dropped 3 bases and J dropped 4 bases, with 6 bases sitting between them. This chain's CDR3 is CASSFDSNEKLFF. Here the CDR3 DNA reads TGTGCCAGCAGCTTTGACAGTAATGAAAAACTGTTTTTT.